This T cell receptor beta chain was found in a study of cytomegalovirus exposure and HLA in healthy donors (TCRdb year 2017). About the investigation overall: According to an earlier analysis of a few hundred of the donors, about 170 million T cells yielded 95 million to 140 million unique TCR beta sequences and less than 300 Gb of sequence data. An early release covering roughly 580 HLA-typed donors comprised 250 to 350 gigabases of sequencing data and 65 million to 100 million unique TCR sequences. Among the roughly 400 genotyped donors, approximately 77% belonged to the genetic ancestry cluster associated with self-reported Caucasian donors. The aim of the study was to test whether cataloging public T cell receptors could identify signatures of past pathogen exposure. The study used immunosequencing to profile the T cell repertoires of about 670 subjects and linked those repertoires to cytomegalovirus serostatus. Along with the approximately 650-subject first cohort, a separate validation cohort of around 110 different subjects was used. High-throughput TCR immunosequencing, statistical association of individual TCRs with disease status, and machine learning were combined to predict cytomegalovirus infection status. A later analysis re-examined previously published TCR beta repertoires from 500 to 700 donors and added high-resolution HLA genotyping to investigate patterns of TCR occurrence. In the later analysis, no new phenotypic data were used to find candidate immune exposures; instead, reliance was placed on TCR beta sequences and their occurrence across donors. To decide whether each TCR beta V gene segment behaved as functional or pseudogenic, an earlier analysis of some 600 of the donors relied on high-throughput TCR beta sequencing. Alongside the repertoire data, information on donor age, sex, ethnicity and CMV serostatus was compiled. Genome-wide SNP genotypes for about 65% of the roughly 670 donors were used in a later genetic analysis, which treated that subset as a discovery cohort. All discovery cohort repertoires had been generated using a single sequencing platform. HLA typing included class I and class II loci at four-digit resolution. The number of typed donors differed by locus: 629-630 for A, B, C, DRB1 and DQB1; 500 to 550 for DQA1; approximately 600 for DPA1; and roughly 490 for DPB1. Because of strong linkage in the cohort, five DR-DQ haplotypes were treated as single units for association and clustering. Among about 400 genotyped donors of the cohort, an average of approximately 240,000 unique TCR beta nucleotide sequences was sequenced per donor, of which about 18% were non-productive. The study at large found these results: Only TCR beta chains were sequenced in this cohort, and the absence of alpha or paired-chain data limited detectable features. Because counts were too low, roughly 16 rarely observed V segments, including chromosome 9 orphons, were left out of the earlier analysis of some 600 of the donors. According to a later genetic analysis, donors in an Asian-associated ancestry cluster had fewer N-insertions in productive TCRs than the approximately 710-donor mean. Most CMV-associated TCR beta chains appeared to be HLA-restricted in a later analysis, and the HLA associations seemed to be driven largely by CMV exposure. When HLA alleles, especially DR and DQ, strongly co-occurred, attributing TCR associations to individual alleles was difficult. A further reported finding was that TCR beta sequences accurately predicted the HLA-A and HLA-B alleles for most subjects in the first cohort. In an earlier analysis of fewer than 750 of the donors, most TCR beta V segments were observed in productive rearrangements about 87% or about 30% of the time, broadly matching IMGT annotations. Correlated functional status among segregating V segments might be attributable to linkage disequilibrium, but an unknown experimental factor could not be ruled out. HLA typing was unavailable for some donors at each locus, so association tests used only the typed subset. An association between a missense DCLRE1C variant and V-gene and J-gene trimming of TCR beta chains was found in a later genetic analysis and replicated in an independent cohort. A group of highly shared sequence variants was considered likely to be a technical artifact of the sequencing pipeline. In vitro tests confirmed that a few of the cytomegalovirus-associated TCR beta chains recognize cytomegalovirus antigens. CMV serostatus was the only immune exposure information available for the cohort. Most TCR sequences were observed very rarely across donors, whereas some public TCRs were present in many individuals. In a later analysis, HLA-associated TCR beta chains showed more clonal expansion and lower generation probabilities than non-associated chains that were equally common. In a later analysis, the rate of TCR association differed among HLA loci, with DRB1 alleles having the most associated TCRs and HLA-C alleles having the fewest. In the study, approximately 150 TCR beta chains were listed as associated with cytomegalovirus. It was suggested by the authors that the approach could potentially be generalized to other disease states and immunological phenotypes. Presence/absence analyses assumed roughly uniform sequencing depth across donors, an assumption that may not hold. At a false discovery rate of 0.05, a later analysis linked 16,000 or so TCR beta sequences to specific HLA alleles. A later analysis reported that several top co-occurrence clusters appeared linked to parvovirus B19, influenza, CMV and Epstein-Barr virus. The 87-base-pair reads could not distinguish some IMGT-functional V segments, including TRBV6-2 and TRBV6-3, so those segments were excluded. Cytomegalovirus status was reported to be diagnosed by the classifier with high specificity and sensitivity in both the original and validation cohorts.

Library construction relied on the immunoSEQ multiplex PCR assay. For the multiplex PCR, a mixture combining 60 forward primers for TCR Vbeta segments and 13 reverse primers for TCR Jbeta segments was used. A multiplex PCR assay on genomic DNA amplified the CDR3 region of rearranged TCR beta genes. The Illumina HiSeq System was used to sequence the amplified TCR beta libraries as 87-base-pair reads. As for the authors' bioinformatics: A later analysis counted approximately 74 million unique TCR beta chains across the 550 to 800 repertoires, and roughly 10 million of these chains were shared by at least two donors. A nearest-neighbor algorithm error-corrected the raw reads and collapsed the reads into unique sequences, merging closely related sequences to remove PCR and sequencing errors. V, D and J gene segments were assigned by aligning CDR3 sequences to IMGT reference sequences. For a sequence to be retained, a match of at least six nucleotides to both a V gene segment and a J gene segment was required. A rearrangement was called productive if the CDR3 had no stop codons and remained in frame with V and J, and every other rearrangement was called non-productive. Following IMGT convention, CDR3 was defined as the stretch from the second conserved V-encoded cysteine to the conserved J-encoded phenylalanine. Sequences without an unambiguous match to a single V gene segment were excluded from the earlier analysis of almost 600 of the donors. An earlier analysis of roughly 590 of the donors called V segments functional above 56.7% productive rearrangements and segregating when the between-donor standard deviation exceeded 5%. A statistical classification framework was built for diagnosing cytomegalovirus status from the catalog of TCR beta chain sequences. V and J gene assignment, in a later analysis, came from comparing TCR nucleotide sequences with IMGT/GENE-DB human TR gene sequences. In a later analysis, CDR3 sequences and most-parsimonious VDJ recombination scenarios were assigned using the TCRdist pipeline. In a later analysis, every TCR beta chain was defined by the combination of its CDR3 amino acid sequence and its V-gene family, and reads without a unique V-gene family were dropped. In a later analysis, 450 to 600 highly shared, low-generation-probability nucleotide sequences were removed to address suspected cross-contamination and a sequencing artifact. A later analysis calculated a clonal expansion index for each public chain from normalized within-repertoire ranks of inferred template counts. Generation probabilities in a later analysis came from a VDJ recombination model fitted to out-of-frame rearrangements, and those results were checked against IGoR. Hypergeometric tests were used in a later analysis to score TCR-TCR, TCR-HLA and TCR-CMV co-occurrence, with a repertoire-size bias correction applied to the TCR pairs. In a later analysis, false discovery rates were estimated by permuting HLA or CMV assignments 20 times. In a later analysis, co-occurring TCRs were grouped using DBSCAN, and TCRdist sequence similarity was added for clustering within HLA-allele-positive subsets. Repertoires with fewer than 30,000 or more than 120,000 public chains were left out of co-occurrence clustering, as were a handful of repertoires with anomalous nucleotide sharing. TCRdb's version of the immuneACCESS table is confined to in-frame rearrangements and falls short of the full clone set. An unresolved V gene accounts for under half of the shortfall where checked; the remainder is of unknown origin. V and J calls and clone size are those listed in that table; D and trimming were worked out from the DNA. The sample table records 75,000 to 90,000 clones; around 84% of these occur just once. The ten largest clonotypes hold nearly 9% of the sample.

This clone has more than one count but fewer than ten. Its antigen specificity is not known. No clone much larger than this one lies a single base away; base qualities are absent. The cohort comprised around 690 healthy bone marrow donors. Cohort members were all nominally healthy when sampled, although unrecorded immune exposures were likely present. The donor tested CMV seropositive and was one of the 289 seropositive cohort members. Each donor provided a peripheral blood sample, and peripheral blood mononuclear cells were used for TCR beta sequencing. Genomic DNA was extracted from the blood cell samples with the Qiagen DNeasy Blood Extraction Kit. The CDR3, cysteine through phenylalanine, is 13 amino acids long. CDR3 DNA is the only sequence kept; it has 39 bases, read in frame from the first base. Via the germline V gene (reference sequence), CDR1 is MNHNY and CDR2 SVGAGI. V was cut back by 6 bases and J by 4 bases, leaving a gap of 7 bases between them.

Sequencing was performed on PBMCs. This chain is built from TRBV6-6 and TRBJ2-6; TRBD1 is a weak D gene call, 6 bases matching. The sequence derives from a woman in her 40s in good health and CMV-seropositive. The nucleotides are TGTGCCAGCAGAGACAGGGGGGCCAACGTCCTGACTTTC. It encodes CASRDRGANVLTF.